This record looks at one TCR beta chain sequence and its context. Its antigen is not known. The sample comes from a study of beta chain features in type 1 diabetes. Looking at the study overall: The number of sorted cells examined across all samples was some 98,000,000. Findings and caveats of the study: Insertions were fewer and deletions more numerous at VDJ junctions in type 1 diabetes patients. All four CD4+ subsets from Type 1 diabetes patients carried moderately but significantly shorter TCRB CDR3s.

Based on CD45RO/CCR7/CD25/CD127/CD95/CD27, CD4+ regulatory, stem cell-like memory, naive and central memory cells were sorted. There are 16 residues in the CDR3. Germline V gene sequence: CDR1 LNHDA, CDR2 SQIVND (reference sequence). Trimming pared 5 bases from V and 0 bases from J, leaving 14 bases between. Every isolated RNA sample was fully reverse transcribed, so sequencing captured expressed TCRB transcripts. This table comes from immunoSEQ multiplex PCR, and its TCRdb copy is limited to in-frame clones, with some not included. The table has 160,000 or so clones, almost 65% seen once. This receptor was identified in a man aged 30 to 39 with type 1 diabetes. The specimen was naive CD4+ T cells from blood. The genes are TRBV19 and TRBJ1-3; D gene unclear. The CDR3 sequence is CASSYVKGSSGNTIYF. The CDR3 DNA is TGTGCCAGTAGTTACGTCAAGGGAAGCTCTGGAAACACCATATATTTT. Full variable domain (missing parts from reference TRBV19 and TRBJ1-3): DGGITQSPKYLFRKEGQNVTLSCEQNLNHDAMYWYRQDPGQGLRLIYYSQIVNDFQKGDIAEGYSVSREKKESFPLTVTSAQKNPTAFYLCASSYVKGSSGNTIYFGEGSWLTVV.